The T cell receptor beta chain described here comes from a study of memory CD4+ T cells and cytomegalovirus serostatus. At the level of the study: This sample comes from healthy Belgian adults, 8 to 10 CMV seropositive, 24 seronegative. Study-level findings and limits: Suggested: most of the CMV-linked TCR signature lies in CD4+ memory cells.

V dropped 4 bases and J dropped 5 bases, with 13 bases sitting between them. The CDR3 loop spans 13 amino acids. CDR1 is SGHDT and CDR2 is YYEEEE in the germline V gene. Produced via immunoSEQ multiplex PCR; TCRdb's table is partial and in-frame only. The data contain tens of thousands of clones, 82% of them singletons. On this clone: Its antigen is currently unknown.

The sort gate was single viable CD3+CD4+CD8-CD45RO+ cells for memory CD4+ T cells. Donors' CMV status reflects serum IgG against pp150, pp28, p38, p52. CD4+ T cells were isolated by positive magnetic selection. The sample consisted of memory CD4+ T cells from blood. The sequence was collected from an adult in good health and CMV-seronegative. Some clones in this sample may be carry-over from other donors' samples. The genes are TRBV5-6 and TRBJ2-7; a possible D gene is TRBD1 (6 bases). The CDR3 sequence is CASSLGHINEQYF. In DNA, the CDR3 is TGTGCCAGCAGCCTGGGACATATCAACGAGCAGTACTTC.